A selection of T cell receptor beta chains follows, all from one sample in a study of HIV-infected patients and healthy controls. From the 5' RACE reads, TCRdb called clonotypes with MiXCR, one entry per CDR3 protein. The sample yields approximately 10,000 distinct CDR3 sequences, roughly 8% seen once. Material for sequencing was blood. All receptors derive from an adult in good health. The CDR3 runs from the conserved cysteine through the conserved F or W. A D gene is named only where the DNA matches it firmly.

v_gene	d_gene	CDR3aa
TRBV20-1	TRBD1	CSASAGQGGQPQHF
TRBV6-5	-	CASSYGYSLNEKLFF
TRBV28	-	CASSGQYNQPQHF
TRBV20-1	-	CSAALPAGGNSPLHF
TRBV7-2	-	CASSLQYLATEAFF
TRBV6-5	-	CASSYSKISKLFF
TRBV19	-	CASSPPRLNPGWEKLFF
TRBV4-2	-	CASSRLLNREGGYTF
TRBV7-9	TRBD1	CASSASGDRGRGRNTIYF
TRBV5-1	TRBD1	CASSLGQGLTDTQYF
TRBV5-4	-	CASSPRGESYEQYF
TRBV29-1	-	CSVVGAHAFF
TRBV27	-	CASSLGVWGMNTEAFF
TRBV6-5	-	CASKGRGGTDTQYF
TRBV18	-	CASSSGPDSYNEQFF
TRBV6-6	-	CASSHGVRRSYGYTF
TRBV20-1	TRBD1	CSARQGPGPDTQYF
TRBV7-9	-	CASSLDGVQPQHF
TRBV29-1	-	CSVAVGDQPQHF